The source of this TCR beta chain is a study of beta chain features in type 1 diabetes. Study summary: Patients looked much like healthy donors when it came to age, gender and cell yields.

As concerns this clone: Its antigen is undetermined.

Expressed TCRB transcripts got sequenced, as all isolated RNA was reverse transcribed. Roughly 3.6 million reads on average were seen across naive, central memory and regulatory T cell samples. Sequenced by immunoSEQ multiplex PCR; TCRdb stores in-frame clones only, minus some. The table has around 600,000 clones, 12% seen once. Study-level results: Researchers report that Type 1 diabetes patients had moderately but significantly shorter TCRB CDR3s across all four CD4+ subsets. A pattern of fewer insertions and more deletions at VDJ junctions was seen in type 1 diabetes patients. Possibly, sequencing cDNA over-represented cells that had high TCR expression levels.

This CDR3 is 14 amino acids long. Unmatched junction bases numbered 8, after V lost 5 bases and J lost 4 bases. Germline CDR1 SGHRS, CDR2 YFSETQ. The J gene is TRBJ2-7, the V gene TRBV5-1; 8 bases map to TRBD1. This receptor was taken from a man aged 30-40 years with type 1 diabetes. The sequencing sample was made of naive CD4+ T cells from blood. The CDR3, as DNA: TGCGCCAGCAGTTTAGGGACAGGCGAATACGAGCAGTACTTC. Translation: CASSLGTGEYEQYF.